This T cell receptor (beta chain) emerged from a study of STAT5B mutations in CD4+ large granular lymphocyte leukemia. The assay was run at survey level. In the authors' workflow: The detection floor for productive clonotype frequency was 2.59 x 10-5. This table comes from immunoSEQ multiplex PCR, and its TCRdb copy is limited to in-frame clones, with some not included. V and J calls and clone size are given by that table; D and trimming were obtained from the DNA. The sample includes some 27,000 clones, under 80% of them seen just once. This CDR3 comprises 14 residues. The trim removed 4 bases at V and 5 bases at J, leaving 6 bases unmatched. CDR1 and CDR2 (germline): MNHNS, SASEGT. The study, taken as a whole, reports: CD4-sorted patient repertoires seemed more clonal than healthy CD4+ repertoires.

To note about this clone: Its antigen is not identified.

This chain links TRBV6-1 with TRBJ2-7, with 9 bases fitting TRBD1. The sequence derives from a human donor in good health. Input material: CD4+ T cells from blood buffy coats. The CDR3 loop reads CASSGGQGGNEQYF. The CDR3 coding sequence is TGTGCCAGCAGTGGGGGACAGGGTGGGAACGAGCAGTACTTC.